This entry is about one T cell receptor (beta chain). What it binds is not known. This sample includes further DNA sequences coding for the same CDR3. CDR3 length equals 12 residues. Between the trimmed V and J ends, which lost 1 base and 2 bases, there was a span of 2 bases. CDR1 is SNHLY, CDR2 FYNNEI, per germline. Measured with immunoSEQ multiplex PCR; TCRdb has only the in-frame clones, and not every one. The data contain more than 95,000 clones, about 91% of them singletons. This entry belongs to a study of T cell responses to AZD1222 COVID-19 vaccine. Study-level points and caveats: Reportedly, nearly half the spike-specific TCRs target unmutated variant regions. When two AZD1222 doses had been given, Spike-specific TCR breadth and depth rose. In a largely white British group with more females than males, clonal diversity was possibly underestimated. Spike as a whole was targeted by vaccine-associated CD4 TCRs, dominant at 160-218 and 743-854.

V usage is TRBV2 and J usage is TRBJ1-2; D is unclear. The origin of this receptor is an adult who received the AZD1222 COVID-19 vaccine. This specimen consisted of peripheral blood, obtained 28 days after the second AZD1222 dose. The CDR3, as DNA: TGTGCCAGCAGTGAAGAAAACTATGGCTACACCTTC. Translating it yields CASSEENYGYTF. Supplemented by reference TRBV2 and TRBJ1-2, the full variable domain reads EPEVTQTPSHQVTQMGQEVILRCVPISNHLYFYWYRQILGQKVEFLVSFYNNEISEKSEIFDDQFSVERPDGSNFTLKIRSTKLEDSAMYFCASSEENYGYTFGSGTRLTVV.